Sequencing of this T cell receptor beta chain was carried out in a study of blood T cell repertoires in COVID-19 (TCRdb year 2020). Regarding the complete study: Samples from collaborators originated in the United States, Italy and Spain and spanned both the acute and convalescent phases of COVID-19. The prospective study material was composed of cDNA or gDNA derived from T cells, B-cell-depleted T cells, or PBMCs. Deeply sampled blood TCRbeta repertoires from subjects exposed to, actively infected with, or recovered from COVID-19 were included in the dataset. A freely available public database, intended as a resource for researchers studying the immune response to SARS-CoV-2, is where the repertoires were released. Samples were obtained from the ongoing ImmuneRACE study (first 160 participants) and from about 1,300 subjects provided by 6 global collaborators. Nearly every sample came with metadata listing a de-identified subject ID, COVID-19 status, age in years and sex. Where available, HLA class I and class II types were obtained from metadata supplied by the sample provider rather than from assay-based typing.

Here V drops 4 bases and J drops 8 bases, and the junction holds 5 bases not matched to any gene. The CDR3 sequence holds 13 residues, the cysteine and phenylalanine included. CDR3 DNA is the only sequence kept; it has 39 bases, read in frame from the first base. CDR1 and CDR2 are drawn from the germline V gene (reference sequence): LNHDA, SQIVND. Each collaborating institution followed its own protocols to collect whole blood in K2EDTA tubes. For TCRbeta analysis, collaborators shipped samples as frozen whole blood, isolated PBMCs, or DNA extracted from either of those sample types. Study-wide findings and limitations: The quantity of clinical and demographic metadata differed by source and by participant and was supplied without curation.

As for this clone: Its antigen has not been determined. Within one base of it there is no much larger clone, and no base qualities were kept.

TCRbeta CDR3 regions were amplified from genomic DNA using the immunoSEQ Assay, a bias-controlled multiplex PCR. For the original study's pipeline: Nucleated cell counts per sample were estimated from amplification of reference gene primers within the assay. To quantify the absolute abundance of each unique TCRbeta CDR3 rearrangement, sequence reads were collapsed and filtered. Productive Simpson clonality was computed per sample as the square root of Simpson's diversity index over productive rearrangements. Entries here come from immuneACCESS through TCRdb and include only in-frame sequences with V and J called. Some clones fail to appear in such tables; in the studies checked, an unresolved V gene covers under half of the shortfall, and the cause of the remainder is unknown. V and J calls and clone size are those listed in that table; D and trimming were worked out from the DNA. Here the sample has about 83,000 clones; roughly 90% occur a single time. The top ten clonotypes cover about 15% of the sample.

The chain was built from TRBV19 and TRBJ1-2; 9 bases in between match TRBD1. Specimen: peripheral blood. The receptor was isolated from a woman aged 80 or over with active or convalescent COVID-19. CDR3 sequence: CASSTTGTGGYTF. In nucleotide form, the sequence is TGTGCCAGTAGTACGACAGGGACAGGGGGCTACACCTTC. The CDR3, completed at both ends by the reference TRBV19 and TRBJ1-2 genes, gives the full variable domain DGGITQSPKYLFRKEGQNVTLSCEQNLNHDAMYWYRQDPGQGLRLIYYSQIVNDFQKGDIAEGYSVSREKKESFPLTVTSAQKNPTAFYLCASSTTGTGGYTFGSGTRLTVV.